Each of the 5 T cell receptor beta chains below was sequenced from the same sample in a study of identical twins. TCRdb reprocessed the 5' RACE reads via MiXCR and lists one record per CDR3 protein. This table has a few hundred thousand distinct CDR3 sequences, 9% to 15% appearing once. These data were also filed under a second study, of yellow fever vaccine responses in identical twins.

Material for sequencing was CD8+ T cells sorted from blood. These TCRs come from a woman between 18 and 30 years old in good health.

There are many counts of this clonotype. This chain joins TRBV5-1 and TRBJ2-1; D not resolved. Trimming took off 0 bases at V and 5 bases at J, with 12 bases between the two ends. Germline V CDR1 and CDR2: SGHRS, YFSETQ. The CDR3 consists of 15 residues. The CDR3 DNA follows: TGCGCCAGCAGCTTGGCCGTACAGCTCGACAATGAGCAGTTCTTC. Translated: CASSLAVQLDNEQFF.

This clonotype showed up just a few times. V is TRBV7-7 and J is TRBJ2-3; D unresolved. The CDR3 sequence is 13 residues long. CDR1 and CDR2 (germline): SSHAT, FNYEAQ (reference sequence). V lost 5 bases and J 0 bases, leaving 6 bases between the germline ends. This CDR3 is CASSPESTDTQYF. Written as DNA, the CDR3 is TGTGCCAGCAGCCCAGAGAGCACAGATACGCAGTATTTT. The full variable domain, its missing parts supplied by reference TRBV7-7 and TRBJ2-3, is GAGVSQSPRYKVTKRGQDVTLRCDPISSHATLYWYQQALGQGPEFLTYFNYEAQPDKSGLPSDRFSAERPEGSISTLTIQRTEQRDSAMYRCASSPESTDTQYFGPGTRLTVL.

A few counts support this clonotype. This chain uses TRBV10-3 with TRBJ2-1, with 7 bases identical to TRBD2. Germline CDR1 and CDR2: ENHRY and SYGVKD. Unmatched junction bases numbered 13, after V lost 4 bases and J lost 4 bases. The CDR3 has 17 amino acids. The CDR3 protein is CAISVFYGGFPYNEQFF. The CDR3 coding sequence is TGTGCCATCAGTGTGTTCTACGGGGGGTTCCCATACAATGAGCAGTTCTTC.

The chain couples TRBV29-1 to TRBJ2-3, with 8 nucleotides matching TRBD1. The V gene end was trimmed by 4 bases and the J gene end by 2 bases; junction bases not matched to a gene: 5. The CDR3 extends over 14 amino acids. Germline V CDR1 and CDR2: SQVTM, ANQGSEA. CDR3 sequence: CSVGGDRFTDTQYF. The CDR3, as DNA: TGCAGCGTTGGGGGGGACAGGTTCACAGATACGCAGTATTTT.

The chain employs TRBV5-1 and TRBJ2-7; D is undetermined. Trimming stripped 4 bases from V and 0 bases from J, with 11 bases between. CDR1 and CDR2 (germline): SGHRS, YFSETQ. This CDR3 contains 14 residues. CDR3 DNA sequence: TGCGCCAGCAGCCTAAAGAGTCGCTCCTACGAGCAGTACTTC. This codes for CASSLKSRSYEQYF.